This TCR beta chain was profiled in a study of blood T cells in healthy people across ages. On this clonotype: The antigen is not known.

Findings and limits, study-wide: Correlation between TCR beta diversity and naive T cell percentage was strong. PBMCs that were unsorted prevented a conclusive naive versus antigen-experienced comparison. Aged donors had fewer naive CD4+ cells and lower diversity than long-lived donors.

For the second PCR, which ran for about 7 to 11 cycles, a sample-barcoded 5' primer and a J-beta primer mix were used. A single record per CDR3 protein comes from TCRdb applying MiXCR to the 5' RACE reads. Found here are roughly 680,000 distinct CDR3 sequences, around 48% of them singletons; the top ten hold roughly a third. Trimming removed 3 bases from V and 2 bases from J, with 11 bases in between. Germline values: CDR1 SGHTA, CDR2 FQGNSA. There are 14 residues in the CDR3. Sequencing input: blood. The gene calls are TRBV7-2 and TRBJ2-7, with D tentatively TRBD2 (5 bases). The receptor's source is a woman aged 55 to 70 in good health. CDR3 coding DNA: TGTGCCAGCAGCTTTATCTCGGGAACCTACGAGCAGTACTTC. It yields the protein CASSFISGTYEQYF.